This T cell receptor (beta chain) was captured by sequencing in a study of OX40 agonist ivuxolimab in advanced cancers. The repertoire was sequenced with immunoSEQ multiplex PCR; TCRdb's copy has only in-frame clones and lacks some. The table includes about 76,000 clones, roughly 87% detected once. The V and J ends lost 1 base and 8 bases, in that order; junction bases with no gene match: 4. Germline values: CDR1 SGHVS, CDR2 FNYEAQ. This CDR3 has 13 amino acids. The receptor comes from an adult with an advanced solid tumor such as melanoma, head and neck, liver or kidney cancer. The specimen comprised CD4+ or CD8+ T cells sorted from blood, sampled in a trial of the OX40 agonist ivuxolimab. V is TRBV7-6 and J is TRBJ1-2; 7 nucleotides align to TRBD1. The CDR3 is CASSLDRGRGYTF. The CDR3 DNA sequence: TGTGCCAGCAGCTTAGACAGGGGCCGGGGCTACACCTTC.